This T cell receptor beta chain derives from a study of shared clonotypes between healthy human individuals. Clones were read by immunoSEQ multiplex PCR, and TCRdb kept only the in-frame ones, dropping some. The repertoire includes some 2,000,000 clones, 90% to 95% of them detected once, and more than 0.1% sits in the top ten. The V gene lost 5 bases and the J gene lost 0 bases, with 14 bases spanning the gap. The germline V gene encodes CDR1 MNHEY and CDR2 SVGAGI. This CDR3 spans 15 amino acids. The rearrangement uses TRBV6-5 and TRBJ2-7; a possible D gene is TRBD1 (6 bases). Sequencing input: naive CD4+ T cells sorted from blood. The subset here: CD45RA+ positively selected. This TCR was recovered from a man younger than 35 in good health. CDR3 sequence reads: CASSTGYQGSYEQYF. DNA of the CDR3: TGTGCCAGCAGTACAGGGTACCAGGGCTCCTACGAGCAGTACTTC.